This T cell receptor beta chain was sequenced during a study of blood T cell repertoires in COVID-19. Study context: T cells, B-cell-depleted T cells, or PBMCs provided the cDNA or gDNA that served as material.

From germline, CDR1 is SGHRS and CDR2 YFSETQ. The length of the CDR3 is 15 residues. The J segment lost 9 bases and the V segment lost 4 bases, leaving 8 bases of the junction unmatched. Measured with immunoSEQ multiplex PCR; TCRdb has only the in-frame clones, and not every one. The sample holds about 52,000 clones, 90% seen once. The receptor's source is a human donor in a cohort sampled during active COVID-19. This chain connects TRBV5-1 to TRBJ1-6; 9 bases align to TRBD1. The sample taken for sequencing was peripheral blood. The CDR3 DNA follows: TGCGCCAGCAGCCCGACAGGGGGAAACAGTTCACCCCTCCACTTT. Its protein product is CASSPTGGNSSPLHF.